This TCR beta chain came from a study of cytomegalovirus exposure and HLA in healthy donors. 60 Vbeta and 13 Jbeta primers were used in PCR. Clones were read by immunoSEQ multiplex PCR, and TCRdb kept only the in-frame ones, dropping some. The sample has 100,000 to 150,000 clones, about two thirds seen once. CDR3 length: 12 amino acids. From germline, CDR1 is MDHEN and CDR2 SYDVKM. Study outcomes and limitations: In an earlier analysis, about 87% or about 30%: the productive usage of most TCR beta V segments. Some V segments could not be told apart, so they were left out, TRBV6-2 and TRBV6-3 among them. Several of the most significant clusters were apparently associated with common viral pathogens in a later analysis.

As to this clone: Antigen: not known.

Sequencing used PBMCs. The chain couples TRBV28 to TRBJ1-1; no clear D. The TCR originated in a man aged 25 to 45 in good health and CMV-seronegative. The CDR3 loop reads CASGEGNTEAFF. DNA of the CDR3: TGTGCGTCTGGGGAGGGGAACACTGAAGCTTTCTTT.